This T cell receptor beta chain was sequenced in a study of blood T cells in healthy people across ages (dated by TCRdb to about 2015). Turning to the overall study: In model experiments, template switching captured roughly one uniquely barcoded TCR beta cDNA molecule for every two T cells. For two donors (one aged 18 to 30 and one aged 80 or older), the study analyzed two additional independent replicas of 1 million unique cDNA reads from the same blood draw. Donors were grouped into four age groups: young (average about 15 years), middle-aged (around 39), aged (around 56) and long-lived (around 82). To avoid experimental bias, donors of different ages were spread randomly across the sequencing lanes. To track age-related changes in TCR beta repertoire diversity, the study relied on deep sequencing normalized with unique cDNA molecular identifiers.

A word on this clonotype: Its binding antigen is unknown. Base qualities are not at hand, and no much larger clone is one base apart.

V lost 8 bases and J lost 4 bases; the stretch between them is 12 bases long. Inclusive of the bounding cysteine and phenylalanine, the CDR3 is 13 residues long. The only DNA kept is the CDR3, 39 bases in frame from the first base. Reading the germline V gene (reference sequence) gives CDR1 MNHNY and CDR2 SVGAGI. Results and caveats for the whole study, not just this receptor: Since profiling was done on bulk unsorted PBMCs, naive and antigen-experienced compartments could not be conclusively compared. The long-lived group showed more naive CD4+ T cells, fewer expanded clones and increased TCR diversity than the aged group, suggesting age selection. Observed TCR beta diversity per million T cells fell roughly linearly with age, and a significant reduction was already apparent by age roughly 41. Estimates of total diversity based on one million sequenced T cells were regarded as lower bounds and as underestimates. A strong correlation was found between observed TCR beta diversity and the percentage of naive T cells measured by flow cytometry. The CMV infection status of donors was not known, potentially confounding age-related changes in expanded clonotypes.

The library was obtained by 5' RACE. Sequencing used an Illumina HiSeq 2500. The second PCR ran for about 6 to 11 cycles and used a J-beta primer mix along with a sample-barcoded 5' primer. Each TCR beta cDNA molecule received a unique molecular identifier from a template-switch 5' adaptor carrying 12 random nucleotides. At least 3 million CDR3-containing paired-end reads were obtained from each sample. All of the RNA was converted into first-strand cDNA using the Mint cDNA synthesis kit, with a TRBC-specific oligonucleotide serving as the primer. Following uracil-DNA glycosylase treatment, all cDNA underwent a first 18-cycle PCR with the universal primers M1SS and BC2_uni_R. The original methods were these. Normalization of each sample was performed by random selection of 1 million high-quality reads, each carrying a distinct molecular identifier. Reads sharing molecular identifiers were discarded rather than binned into consensus sequences. CDR3 identification, clonotype clustering and error correction used MiTCR with a Q25 quality threshold and the strictest error-elimination algorithm. Lower-bound total TCR beta diversity was estimated with a nonparametric unseen species model using Euler transformation. TCRdb cleaned the public reads at Q25 with fastp, built clones with MiXCR and kept in-frame beta chains. Rows are unified per CDR3 protein, each entry keeping the most common DNA and genes. None of the V and J calls come from the authors' own analysis; TCRdb made them. The table for this sample lists about a million distinct CDR3 sequences; around 48% of them were counted only once. The ten largest clonotypes hold 10% to 15% of the sample.

Systemically healthy Caucasian individuals from Russia, 39 in total and aged roughly 6 to 95 years, were included as donors. Each donor gave ten milliliters of peripheral blood, drawn into EDTA-treated Vacutainer tubes. Ficoll-Paque density-gradient centrifugation was used to isolate PBMCs, with at least 7 million per sample. Trizol reagent was used to extract total RNA from the PBMCs, yielding at least 5.5 micrograms per sample. Naive CD45RAhigh/CD27high T cell percentages were measured by flow cytometry on a PBMC aliquot from every donor. This TCR derives from a man aged 25-40 years in good health. In this chain, TRBV6-6 is recombined with TRBJ1-5; TRBD1 could be the D gene, as 5 bases match. The specimen sequenced was blood. The sequenced DNA: TGTGCCAGCCTTACACAGGAAAATCAGCCCCAGCATTTT. It specifies CASLTQENQPQHF.